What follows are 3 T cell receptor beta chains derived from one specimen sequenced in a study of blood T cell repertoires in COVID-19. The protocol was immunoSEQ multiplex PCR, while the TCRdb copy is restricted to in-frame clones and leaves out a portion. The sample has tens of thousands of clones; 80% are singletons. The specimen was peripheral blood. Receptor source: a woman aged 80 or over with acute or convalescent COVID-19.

The CDR3 region is CASRKQGAGELFF. Here the CDR3 DNA reads TGTGCCAGCAGGAAACAGGGGGCCGGGGAGCTGTTTTTT. The chain joins TRBV7-6 to TRBJ2-2; 8 positions agree with TRBD1. Looked up from germline, CDR1 is SGHVS and CDR2 is FNYEAQ. V shed 6 bases, J shed 6 bases, and the junction held 3 bases outside the gene matches. The CDR3 spans 13 residues.

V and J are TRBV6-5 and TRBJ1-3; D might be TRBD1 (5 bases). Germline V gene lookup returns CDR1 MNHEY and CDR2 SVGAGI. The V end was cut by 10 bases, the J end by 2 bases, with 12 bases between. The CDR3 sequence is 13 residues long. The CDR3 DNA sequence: TGTGCCATCTCAGGGTTTCCTGGAAACACCATATATTTT. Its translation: CAISGFPGNTIYF.

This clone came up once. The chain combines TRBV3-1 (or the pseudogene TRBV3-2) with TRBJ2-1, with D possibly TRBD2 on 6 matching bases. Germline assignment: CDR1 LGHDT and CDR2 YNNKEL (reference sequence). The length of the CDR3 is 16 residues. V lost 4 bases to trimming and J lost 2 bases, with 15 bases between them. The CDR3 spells CASSLIAGGAYNEQFF. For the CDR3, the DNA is TGTGCCAGCAGCCTGATTGCCGGGGGAGCCTACAATGAGCAGTTCTTC.